A single sample is the source of the 10 T cell receptor beta chains below, sequenced in a study of CD8+ T cells in alopecia areata. Reverse transcription of extracted RNA yielded cDNA, which provided the sequencing template. Profiled with immunoSEQ multiplex PCR; TCRdb holds only in-frame clones, not every one. The sample contains 75,000 to 100,000 clones, 35% to 45% of which appear only once. Sequences were obtained from CD4+ T cells sorted from blood. These receptor sequences come from a human donor with alopecia areata.

This clone was counted only a few times. The chain carries TRBV7-2 and TRBJ2-3; 9 nucleotides agree with TRBD2. Germline trimming cut 1 base from V and 1 base from J; bases unmatched to any gene: 0. This CDR3 spans 15 amino acids. Looked up from germline, CDR1 is SGHTA and CDR2 is FQGNSA. The CDR3 here is CASSLGLAGTDTQYF. CDR3 bases: TGTGCCAGCAGCTTAGGACTAGCGGGCACAGATACGCAGTATTTT. Using reference TRBV7-2 and TRBJ2-3 for the parts outside the CDR3, the full variable domain is GAGVSQSPSNKVTEKGKDVELRCDPISGHTALYWYRQSLGQGLEFLIYFQGNSAPDKSGLPSDRFSAERTGGSVSTLTIQRTQQEDSAVYLCASSLGLAGTDTQYFGPGTRLTVL.

CDR3 residues: CTAKRGGGETQYF. CDR3 DNA sequence: TGCACCGCGAAACGAGGTGGAGGAGAGACCCAGTACTTC. The V gene is TRBV29-1, the J gene TRBJ2-5; TRBD2 might be the D (5 bases). Germline values: CDR1 SQVTM, CDR2 ANQGSEA. The CDR3 spans 13 residues. Using reference TRBV29-1 and TRBJ2-5 for the parts outside the CDR3, the full variable domain is SAVISQKPSRDICQRGTSLTIQCQVDSQVTMMFWYRQQPGQSLTLIATANQGSEATYESGFVIDKFPISRPNLTFSTLTVSNMSPEDSSIYLCTAKRGGGETQYFGPGTRLLVL.

This sequence joins TRBV2 and TRBJ1-6; TRBD1 matches 8 bases. From germline, CDR1 is SNHLY and CDR2 FYNNEI. The V segment lost 6 bases and the J segment 8 bases; nucleotides outside the gene matches: 3. The CDR3 has 13 amino acids. The CDR3 protein is CASRDRGYSPLHF. The CDR3 DNA reads as TGTGCCAGCAGAGACAGGGGATATTCACCCCTCCACTTT.

The J gene is TRBJ2-3, the V gene TRBV29-1; D gene ambiguous. Trimming removed 7 bases from V and 5 bases from J, with 16 bases in between. The CDR3 runs to 13 residues. Germline-derived CDR1 and CDR2 are SQVTM and ANQGSEA. CDR3 DNA: TGCAGCGCAGCGTTACAGCGTGGAGATACGCAGTATTTT. This translates into CSAALQRGDTQYF.

J is TRBJ2-1 and V is TRBV5-1, with a weak D call TRBD2 (6 bases). Deletions cut 1 base from V and 10 bases from J, with 9 bases between. The germline V gene encodes CDR1 SGHRS and CDR2 YFSETQ. There are 12 residues in the CDR3. This CDR3 is CASSLRLEEQFF. In DNA, the CDR3 is TGCGCCAGCAGCTTGCGACTAGAAGAGCAGTTCTTC.

V gene TRBV4-2 combines with J gene TRBJ2-7; D not certain. Trimming pared 2 bases from V and 5 bases from J, leaving 10 bases between. Germline V lookup: CDR1 LGHNA, CDR2 YNFKEQ. This CDR3 is 13 amino acids long. DNA of the CDR3: TGTGCCAGCAGCCAATTATTACGGGACGAGCAGTACTTC. Protein: CASSQLLRDEQYF.

This clone was recorded a few times. This chain joins TRBV2 and TRBJ2-7; no firm D call. Germline CDR1 and CDR2: SNHLY and FYNNEI. Deletions cut 6 bases from V and 2 bases from J, with 5 bases between. The CDR3 extends over 11 amino acids. The CDR3 DNA sequence: TGTGCCAGCAGAGAAACCTACGAGCAGTACTTC. Its translation: CASRETYEQYF.

V is TRBV15 and J is TRBJ1-5; D possibly corresponds to TRBD1 (6 bases). The CDR3 extends over 13 amino acids. Germline CDR1 is LNHNV and CDR2 is YYDKDF (reference sequence). V lost 5 bases and J lost 6, with 11 bases in between. CDR3 in DNA: TGTGCCACCAGCTTAACAGGGCCTCAGCCCCAGCATTTT. Protein sequence: CATSLTGPQPQHF.

V gene TRBV27 combines with J gene TRBJ1-5, with D possibly being TRBD1 (5 bases). Germline CDR1 is MNHEY and CDR2 is SMNVEV (reference sequence). V was clipped by 6 bases and J by 6 bases, with 27 bases between them. This CDR3 region has 18 residues. The CDR3 DNA reads as TGTGCCAGCAGACGTAACTCCGGGACCCCTGGGCCGAGTCAGCCCCAGCATTTT. Translation: CASRRNSGTPGPSQPQHF.

The chain links TRBV27 to TRBJ2-7; 10 bases align to TRBD1. Per the germline V gene, CDR1 is MNHEY and CDR2 is SMNVEV (reference sequence). The CDR3 extends over 15 amino acids. V dropped 6 bases and J dropped 3; count of bases not matched to a gene: 8. DNA for the CDR3: TGTGCCAGCAGGATGACGGACAGGGGGAGCTACGAGCAGTACTTC. Translating gives CASRMTDRGSYEQYF.